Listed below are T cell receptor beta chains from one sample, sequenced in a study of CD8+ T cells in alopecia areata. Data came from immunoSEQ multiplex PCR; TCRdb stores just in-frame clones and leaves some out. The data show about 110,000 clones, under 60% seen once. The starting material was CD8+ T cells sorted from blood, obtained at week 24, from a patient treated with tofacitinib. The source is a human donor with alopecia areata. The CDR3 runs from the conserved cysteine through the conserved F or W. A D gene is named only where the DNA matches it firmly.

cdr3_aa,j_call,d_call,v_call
CASSSGVDTGELFF,TRBJ2-2,.,TRBV6-6
CAGDGYGYTF,TRBJ1-2,.,TRBV30
CATFPVAGSTDTQYF,TRBJ2-3,TRBD2,TRBV10-3
CASSYTTSEPLDTQYF,TRBJ2-3,TRBD2,TRBV6-5
CASSYGDRAFF,TRBJ1-1,.,TRBV6-5
CASNHDREGNQPQHF,TRBJ1-5,TRBD1,TRBV19
CASRDLAGGKDTQYF,TRBJ2-3,TRBD2,TRBV25-1
CAWTLDGSYNSPLHF,TRBJ1-6,.,TRBV30
CASHAAGGYNEQFF,TRBJ2-1,TRBD1,TRBV2
CASSQLPEGQVYGYTF,TRBJ1-2,.,TRBV4-2
CASSLSGPMAEKLFF,TRBJ1-4,.,TRBV7-9
CSALSSGANVLTF,TRBJ2-6,.,TRBV29-1
CASSLVQGGLSYNEQFF,TRBJ2-1,.,TRBV7-9
CASSHRGTGYEQYF,TRBJ2-7,.,TRBV6-5
CASSLFGGNTEAFF,TRBJ1-1,.,TRBV5-1
CASSESKTGLYEQYF,TRBJ2-7,.,TRBV25-1
CASSLWQGANEQFF,TRBJ2-1,TRBD1,TRBV27
CASSFGRGNTEAFF,TRBJ1-1,.,TRBV7-9
CASSLERINYGYTF,TRBJ1-2,.,TRBV7-9
CASSADSQTYEQYF,TRBJ2-7,.,TRBV9
CASNPTSGGAVDEQFF,TRBJ2-1,TRBD2,TRBV4-2
CASEPINTGELFF,TRBJ2-2,.,TRBV19
CASGPSAGETQYF,TRBJ2-5,.,TRBV12-5
CASSAGDVVETQYF,TRBJ2-5,.,TRBV10-2
CASRENTEAFF,TRBJ1-1,.,TRBV4-1
CASSSSGTETQYF,TRBJ2-5,.,TRBV7-9
CASSQGRAGMNIQYF,TRBJ2-4,.,TRBV7-9
CASSEWRGNEQFF,TRBJ2-1,.,TRBV4-3
CASSLGTGGGEKLFF,TRBJ1-4,TRBD1,TRBV5-1
CAITSGGGVDTQYF,TRBJ2-3,TRBD2,TRBV10-3
CAIRTTGGYEQYF,TRBJ2-7,TRBD1,TRBV10-3
CSVDEQFF,TRBJ2-1,.,TRBV29-1
CSVDPSGSQGSTF,TRBJ1-2,.,TRBV29-1
CASSPRDLFPNEQFF,TRBJ2-1,.,TRBV7-2
CASSQEDRGPYEQYF,TRBJ2-7,TRBD1,TRBV4-1
CSVEGADRAYGYTF,TRBJ1-2,TRBD1,TRBV29-1
CASSPRVAGDAYEQYF,TRBJ2-7,TRBD2,TRBV7-9
CASSPALAGAYNEQFF,TRBJ2-1,TRBD2,TRBV11-2
CASSLLGRGGSYNEQFF,TRBJ2-1,TRBD2,TRBV7-8
CASSPRGTGELFF,TRBJ2-2,.,TRBV27
CASSLDGTEAFF,TRBJ1-1,.,TRBV7-9
CASSQLGIREQYF,TRBJ2-7,.,TRBV7-9
CASSVVGRGPTDTQYF,TRBJ2-3,.,TRBV9
CASSSGTSYEQYF,TRBJ2-7,.,TRBV11-1
CASSHYAGSPEAFF,TRBJ1-1,.,TRBV19
CASSQDLRGGAVEQFF,TRBJ2-1,TRBD2,TRBV4-1
CASSSQGQQETQYF,TRBJ2-5,.,TRBV5-1
CASSLRVAHNEQFF,TRBJ2-1,.,TRBV27
CASSFLGQQETQYF,TRBJ2-5,.,TRBV27
CASSLAIALSYEQYF,TRBJ2-7,.,TRBV11-1
CAWTLGTEAFF,TRBJ1-1,.,TRBV30
CASSVGGETYEQYF,TRBJ2-7,.,TRBV9
CASTQGGQETQYF,TRBJ2-5,.,TRBV6-6
CASSLAGLALRELFF,TRBJ2-2,TRBD2,TRBV7-9
CASSYPGLGTEAFF,TRBJ1-1,.,TRBV6-5